Sequencing of this T cell receptor (beta chain) was carried out in a study of cytomegalovirus exposure and HLA in healthy donors (dated by TCRdb to the late 2010s). Background for the entire study: An earlier analysis of some 600 of the donors reported around 280 Gb of sequence data and 95 million to 140 million unique TCR beta sequences obtained from approximately 180 million T cells. In a later analysis, previously published TCR beta repertoires from about 670 donors were re-analyzed and high-resolution HLA genotyping was added so that TCR occurrence patterns could be studied. An earlier analysis of approximately 630 of the donors applied high-throughput TCR beta sequencing to assess whether each TCR beta V gene segment acted as functional or pseudogenic. Several DR-DQ haplotypes were treated as single units for association and clustering because of strong linkage in the cohort. A separate validation cohort of roughly 130 different subjects was used in addition to the approximately 610-subject first cohort. Genome-wide SNP genotypes for about 65% of the 666 donors were used in a later genetic analysis, which treated that subset as a discovery cohort. Approximately 300 gigabases of sequencing data and about 92 million unique TCR sequences made up an early release that covered about 640 HLA-typed donors. Typing coverage differed by locus: A, B, C, DRB1 and DQB1 were typed in roughly 629-630 donors, DQA1 in around 500, DPA1 in 600 to 610, and DPB1 in approximately 450. The study aimed to test whether cataloging public T cell receptors could reveal signatures of past pathogen exposure. HLA typing included class I and class II loci at four-digit resolution. Alongside the repertoire data, information on donor age, sex, ethnicity and CMV serostatus was compiled. Every discovery cohort repertoire had been produced on one sequencing platform. To predict cytomegalovirus infection status, the study brought together high-throughput TCR immunosequencing, statistical association of individual TCRs with disease status, and machine learning. The study profiled the T cell repertoires of 500 to 800 subjects by immunosequencing and related them to cytomegalovirus serostatus. Rather than drawing on any new phenotypic data, the later analysis identified candidate immune exposures from TCR beta sequences and the way those sequences occurred across donors. Of the approximately 400 genotyped donors, 65% to 90% fell in the genetic ancestry cluster associated with self-reported Caucasian donors. Among around 400 genotyped donors of the cohort, an average of approximately 250,000 unique TCR beta nucleotide sequences were sequenced per donor, 15% to 20% of them non-productive.

Receptor amplification or capture employed the immunoSEQ multiplex PCR assay. For the multiplex PCR, a mixture combining 60 forward primers for TCR Vbeta segments and 13 reverse primers for TCR Jbeta segments was used. The CDR3 region of rearranged TCR beta genes was amplified from genomic DNA by a multiplex PCR assay. The amplified TCR beta libraries were sequenced on the Illumina HiSeq System as 87-base-pair reads. The original methods were these. Across the 670 or so repertoires, a later analysis counted around 80 million unique TCR beta chains, some 11 million of which were shared by at least two donors. To remove PCR and sequencing errors, raw reads were error-corrected and collapsed into unique sequences using a nearest-neighbor algorithm that merged closely related sequences. CDR3 sequences were aligned to IMGT reference sequences to assign V, D and J gene segments. For a sequence to be retained, at least a six-nucleotide match to both a V gene segment and a J gene segment was required. A rearrangement was called productive if the CDR3 had no stop codons and remained in frame with V and J, and every other rearrangement was called non-productive. Following IMGT convention, CDR3 was defined as the stretch from the second conserved V-encoded cysteine up to the conserved J-encoded phenylalanine. Sequences without an unambiguous match to a single V gene segment were excluded from the earlier analysis of over 500 of the donors. In an earlier analysis of approximately 550 of the donors, V segments were called functional above 56.7% productive rearrangements and were called segregating when the between-donor standard deviation exceeded 5%. A statistical classification framework was developed to diagnose cytomegalovirus status using the catalog of TCR beta chain sequences. In a later analysis, TCR nucleotide sequences were compared against IMGT/GENE-DB human TR gene sequences so that V and J genes could be assigned. In a later analysis, CDR3 sequences and most-parsimonious VDJ recombination scenarios were assigned using the TCRdist pipeline. In a later analysis, each TCR beta chain was defined by its CDR3 amino acid sequence together with its V-gene family, and reads without a unique V-gene family were excluded. In a later analysis, a few hundred highly shared, low-generation-probability nucleotide sequences were removed to address suspected cross-contamination and a sequencing artifact. For each public chain, a later analysis derived a clonal expansion index from normalized ranks of inferred template counts within each repertoire. In a later analysis, generation probabilities were computed with a VDJ recombination model fitted to out-of-frame rearrangements, and the resulting probabilities were checked against IGoR. In a later analysis, TCR-TCR, TCR-HLA and TCR-CMV co-occurrence was scored with hypergeometric tests, and a repertoire-size bias correction was applied to TCR pairs. To estimate false discovery rates, a later analysis permuted the HLA or CMV assignments 20 times. In a later analysis, co-occurring TCRs were grouped using DBSCAN, with TCRdist sequence similarity added in when clustering inside HLA-allele-positive subsets. Repertoires with fewer than 30,000 or more than 120,000 public chains, plus five repertoires with anomalous nucleotide sharing, were excluded from co-occurrence clustering. The clones in this table, taken by TCRdb from immuneACCESS, are in-frame only. Not every clone is retained; where verified, under half of the shortfall comes from an unresolved V gene, and the cause of the rest is unknown. Clone size and the V and J calls come from that table; the DNA yielded D and trimming. The sample table on file contains approximately 110,000 clones. The ten largest clonotypes hold 0.5% to 0.7% of the sample.

The cohort was made up of 666 healthy bone marrow donors. All cohort members were sampled while nominally healthy, although unrecorded immune exposures were likely present. The donor was CMV seronegative and was included in the group of hundreds of seronegative cohort members. Every donor gave a peripheral blood sample, and the peripheral blood mononuclear cells from that sample were used for TCR beta sequencing. Genomic DNA was extracted from the blood cell samples with the Qiagen DNeasy Blood Extraction Kit. The CDR3 measures 16 amino acids from cysteine to phenylalanine. Only the CDR3 DNA is retained, 48 bases long and in frame from the first base. V lost 3 bases and J lost 0 bases; the stretch between them is 11 bases long. CDR1 SGHDN and CDR2 FVKESK are derived from the germline V gene. About this clone itself: No cognate antigen has been identified for it.

On the study overall, not on this receptor specifically: Roughly uniform sequencing depth across donors was assumed in presence/absence analyses, although this assumption may not hold. Compared with equally common non-associated chains, HLA-associated TCR beta chains in a later analysis were more clonally expanded and had lower generation probabilities. The earlier analysis of almost 600 of the donors excluded approximately 15 rarely observed V segments, including chromosome 9 orphons, because counts were too low. The study listed 150 to 200 TCR beta chains as associated with cytomegalovirus. Most TCR sequences were seen in very few donors, while some public TCRs were found in many individuals. The classifier was reported to diagnose cytomegalovirus status with high specificity and sensitivity in both the original cohort and the validation cohort. The sequencing pipeline was judged likely to have produced a cluster of highly shared sequence variants as a technical artifact. A later analysis found that most CMV-associated TCR beta chains appeared HLA-restricted, with HLA associations seemingly driven largely by CMV exposure. In a later genetic analysis, fewer N-insertions in productive TCRs were reported among donors in an Asian-associated ancestry cluster than the 666-donor mean. A later genetic analysis associated a missense DCLRE1C variant with V-gene and J-gene trimming of TCR beta chains, and an independent cohort replicated the association. Assigning TCR associations to individual alleles was difficult when HLA alleles, especially DR and DQ, strongly co-occurred. Some IMGT-functional V segments, including TRBV6-2 and TRBV6-3, could not be distinguished by the 87-base-pair reads and were therefore excluded. At a false discovery rate of 0.05, a later analysis linked under 20,000 TCR beta sequences to specific HLA alleles. In a later analysis, the rate of TCR association differed among HLA loci, with DRB1 alleles having the most associated TCRs and HLA-C alleles having the fewest. According to a later analysis, parvovirus B19, influenza, CMV and Epstein-Barr virus appeared linked to several top co-occurrence clusters. HLA typing was unavailable for some donors at each locus, so association tests used only the typed subset. This cohort had only TCR beta chains sequenced, and the lack of alpha or paired-chain data limited which features could be detected. In an earlier analysis of several hundred of the donors, most TCR beta V segments were observed in productive rearrangements about 90% or about 30% of the time, broadly matching IMGT annotations. The authors suggested that the approach could potentially be generalized to other disease states and immunological phenotypes. In vitro tests confirmed that a few of the cytomegalovirus-associated TCR beta chains recognize cytomegalovirus antigens. Linkage disequilibrium might explain the correlated functional status among segregating V segments, but an unknown experimental factor could not be ruled out. A further reported finding was that TCR beta sequences accurately predicted the HLA-A and HLA-B alleles for most subjects in the first cohort. Immune exposure information for the cohort was limited to CMV serostatus.

The receptor was derived from a man in his fifties in good health and CMV-seronegative. The sequencing input was PBMCs. The rearrangement combines TRBV14 with TRBJ2-2; the D segment cannot be called with confidence. The CDR3 sequence is CASSQRGNANTGELFF. The nucleotides are TGTGCCAGCAGCCAGAGAGGAAACGCGAACACCGGGGAGCTGTTTTTT.